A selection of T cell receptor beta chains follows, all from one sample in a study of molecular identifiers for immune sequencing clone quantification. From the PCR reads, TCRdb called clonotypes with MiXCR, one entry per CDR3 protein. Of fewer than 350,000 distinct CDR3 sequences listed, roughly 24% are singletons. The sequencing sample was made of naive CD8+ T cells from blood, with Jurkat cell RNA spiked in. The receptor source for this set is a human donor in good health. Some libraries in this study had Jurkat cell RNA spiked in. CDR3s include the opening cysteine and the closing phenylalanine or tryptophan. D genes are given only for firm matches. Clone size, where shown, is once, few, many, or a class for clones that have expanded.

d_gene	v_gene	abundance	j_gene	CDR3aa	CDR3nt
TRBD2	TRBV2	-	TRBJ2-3	CASSEGSSGGTDTQYF	TGTGCCAGCAGTGAAGGTTCCAGCGGGGGCACAGATACGCAGTATTTT
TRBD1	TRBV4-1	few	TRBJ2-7	CASSPKGAGYEQYF	TGCGCCAGCAGCCCAAAGGGGGCAGGGTACGAGCAGTACTTC
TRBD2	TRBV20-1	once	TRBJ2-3	CSARAGDSTDTQYF	TGCAGTGCTAGGGCGGGGGACAGCACAGATACGCAGTATTTT
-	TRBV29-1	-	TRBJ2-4	CSVGAGLAKNIKYF	TGCAGCGTTGGGGCGGGGCTAGCCAAAAACATTAAGTACTTC
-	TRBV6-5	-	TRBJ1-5	CASNGRDDQPQHF	TGTGCCAGCAATGGCAGGGACGATCAGCCCCAGCATTTT
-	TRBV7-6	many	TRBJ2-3	CASSFPGGPGDTQYF	TGTGCCAGCAGCTTCCCGGGGGGCCCCGGGGATACGCAGTATTTT
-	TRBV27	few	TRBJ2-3	CASSFNPGPRTDTQYF	TGTGCCAGCAGTTTTAATCCAGGGCCCCGCACAGATACGCAGTATTTT
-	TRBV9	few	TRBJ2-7	CASSVGSGVYYEQYF	TGTGCCAGCAGCGTGGGGTCAGGGGTTTATTACGAGCAGTACTTC
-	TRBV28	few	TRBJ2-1	CASTPLRESSYNEQFF	TGTGCCAGCACCCCCTTAAGGGAAAGCTCCTACAATGAGCAGTTCTTC
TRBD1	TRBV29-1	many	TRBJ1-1	CSVETGLSTEAFF	TGCAGCGTAGAGACAGGGTTAAGCACTGAAGCTTTCTTT
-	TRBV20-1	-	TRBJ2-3	CSVVGIYTDTQYF	TGCAGTGTGGTAGGGATTTACACAGATACGCAGTATTTT
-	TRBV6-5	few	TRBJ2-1	CASSLSGRGDEQFF	TGTGCCAGCAGTCTCAGCGGGCGTGGGGATGAGCAGTTCTTC
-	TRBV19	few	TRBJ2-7	CASSPGARLTYEQYF	TGTGCCAGTAGCCCGGGTGCTAGGCTTACCTACGAGCAGTACTTC
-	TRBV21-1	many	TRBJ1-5	CASYRTGGCQPQHF	TGTGCCAGCTACCGGACAGGGGGATGTCAGCCCCAGCATTTT
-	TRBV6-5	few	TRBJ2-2	CASSPYTNTGELFF	TGTGCCAGCAGCCCATATACGAACACCGGGGAGCTGTTTTTT
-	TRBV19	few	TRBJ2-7	CASSIQGTYEQYF	TGTGCCAGTAGTATACAGGGAACCTACGAGCAGTACTTC
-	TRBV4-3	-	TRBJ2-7	CAGSQEVSGEQYF	TGCGCCGGCAGCCAAGAAGTTTCCGGCGAGCAGTACTTC
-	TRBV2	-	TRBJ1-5	CASSETGPNQPQHF	TGTGCCAGCAGTGAAACGGGTCCCAATCAGCCCCAGCATTTT
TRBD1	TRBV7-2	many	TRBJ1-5	CASTTGTGEFQPQHF	TGTGCCAGCACCACCGGGACAGGGGAGTTTCAGCCCCAGCATTTT
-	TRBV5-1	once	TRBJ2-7	CASSHRQTDYEQYF	TGCGCCAGCAGCCATCGACAGACCGACTACGAGCAGTACTTC
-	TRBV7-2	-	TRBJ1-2	CASSLDVREDYGCSF	TGTGCCAGCAGCTTAGATGTCAGGGAGGACTATGGCTGCTCCTTC
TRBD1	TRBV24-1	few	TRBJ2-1	CATSDFLDRVEGVEQFF	TGTGCCACCAGTGATTTCCTAGACAGGGTGGAAGGCGTTGAGCAGTTCTTC
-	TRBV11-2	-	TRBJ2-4	CASSLASAPKYIQYF	TGTGCCAGCAGTTTGGCGTCCGCGCCAAAATACATTCAGTACTTC
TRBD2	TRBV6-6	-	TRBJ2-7	CASSYLAGGPLIFAYEQYF	TGTGCCAGCAGTTACCTAGCGGGAGGGCCTTTAATATTCGCCTACGAGCAGTACTTC
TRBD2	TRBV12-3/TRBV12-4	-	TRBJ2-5	CASRVTSGGGETQYF	TGTGCCAGCAGGGTCACTAGCGGGGGCGGGGAGACCCAGTACTTC
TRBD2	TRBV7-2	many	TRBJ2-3	CASRPEEGLAGGYTQYF	TGTGCCAGCAGACCGGAGGAGGGACTAGCGGGAGGGTATACGCAGTATTTT
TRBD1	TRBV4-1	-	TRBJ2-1	CASSQDLGTDNEQSF	TGCGCCAGCAGCCAAGATTTGGGGACAGACAATGAGCAGTCCTTC
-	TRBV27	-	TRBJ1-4	CASSLHRPYTIEKLFF	TGTGCCAGCAGTTTACACCGCCCCTATACGATTGAAAAACTGTTTTTT
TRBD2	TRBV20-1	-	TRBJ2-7	CSASRTSGMADEQYF	TGCAGTGCTAGTCGGACTAGCGGGATGGCGGACGAGCAGTACTTC
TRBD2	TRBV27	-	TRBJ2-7	CASSSSGTSGYEQYF	TGTGCCAGCAGTTCTTCCGGGACTAGCGGCTACGAGCAGTACTTC
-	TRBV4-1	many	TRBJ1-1	CASSSITGRGDTEAFF	TGCGCCAGCAGTTCTATAACAGGGCGGGGGGACACTGAAGCTTTCTTT
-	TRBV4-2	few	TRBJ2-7	CASSQEGGASSYEQYF	TGTGCCAGCAGCCAAGAAGGGGGGGCCAGCTCCTACGAGCAGTACTTC
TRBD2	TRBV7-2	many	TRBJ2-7	CASSFSGGGYEQYF	TGTGCCAGCAGCTTCAGTGGCGGGGGCTACGAGCAGTACTTC
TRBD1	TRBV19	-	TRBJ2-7	CASSIWQGANYEQYF	TGTGCCAGTAGTATTTGGCAGGGGGCGAACTACGAGCAGTACTTC
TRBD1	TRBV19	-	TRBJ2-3	CASRVSNRGLLADTQYF	TGTGCCAGTAGGGTCTCAAACAGGGGGCTGTTGGCAGATACGCAGTATTTT
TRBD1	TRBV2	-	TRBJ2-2	CASIGTGITGELFF	TGTGCCAGCATCGGGACAGGGATCACCGGGGAGCTGTTTTTT
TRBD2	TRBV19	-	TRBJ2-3	CASSIDGGAIDTQYF	TGTGCCAGTAGTATCGACGGGGGGGCCATTGATACGCAGTATTTT
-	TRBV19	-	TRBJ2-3	CASSVSGDTQYF	TGTGCCAGTAGTGTCAGCGGAGATACGCAGTATTTT
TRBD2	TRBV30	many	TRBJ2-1	CAWSEVTSVSNEQFF	TGTGCCTGGAGTGAGGTGACTAGCGTTTCCAATGAGCAGTTCTTC
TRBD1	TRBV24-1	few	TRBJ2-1	CATSDSDRGLDEQFF	TGTGCCACCAGTGATTCTGACAGGGGGCTCGATGAGCAGTTCTTC
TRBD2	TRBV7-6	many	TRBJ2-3	CASSWTSGGGYGTDTQYF	TGTGCCAGCAGCTGGACTAGCGGGGGGGGTTATGGCACAGATACGCAGTATTTT
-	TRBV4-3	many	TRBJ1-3	CASSQDSLGFGNTIYF	TGCGCCAGCAGCCAAGATTCGTTGGGGTTTGGAAACACCATATATTTT
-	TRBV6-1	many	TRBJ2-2	CATFPGTRNTGELFF	TGTGCCACCTTCCCCGGGACACGCAACACCGGGGAGCTGTTTTTT
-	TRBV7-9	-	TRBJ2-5	CASSLARDPQETQYF	TGTGCCAGCAGCTTAGCCAGGGATCCCCAAGAGACCCAGTACTTC
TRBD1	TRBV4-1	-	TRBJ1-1	CASSPGQGASLHSLNTEAFF	TGCGCCAGCAGCCCGGGACAGGGGGCAAGTCTACATTCATTGAACACTGAAGCTTTCTTT
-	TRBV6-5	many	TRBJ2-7	CASSYRQVINTYEQYF	TGTGCCAGCAGTTACCGACAGGTGATTAATACCTACGAGCAGTACTTC
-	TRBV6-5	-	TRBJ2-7	CASSLQDSCEQYF	TGTGCCAGCAGCCTACAGGACTCCTGCGAGCAGTACTTC
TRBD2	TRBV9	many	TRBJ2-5	CASSTSGGQETQYF	TGTGCCAGCAGTACTAGCGGGGGACAAGAGACCCAGTACTTC
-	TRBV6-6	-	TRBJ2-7	CASRMTGGYEQYF	TGTGCCAGCAGAATGACAGGTGGATACGAGCAGTACTTC
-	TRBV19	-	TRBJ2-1	CASSIFQGNEQFF	TGTGCCAGTAGTATTTTTCAAGGGAATGAGCAGTTCTTC
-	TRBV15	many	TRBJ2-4	CATSRDFQNIQYF	TGTGCCACCAGCAGAGATTTCCAAAACATTCAGTACTTC
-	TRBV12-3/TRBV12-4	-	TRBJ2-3	CASSSWTGPGGDTQYF	TGTGCCAGCAGTTCTTGGACGGGCCCAGGGGGGGATACGCAGTATTTT
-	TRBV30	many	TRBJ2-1	CAWSVAYNEQFF	TGTGCCTGGAGTGTTGCCTACAATGAGCAGTTCTTC
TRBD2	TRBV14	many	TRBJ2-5	CASSQEPKTLMTSGEETQYF	TGTGCCAGCAGCCAAGAACCGAAAACCCTCATGACTAGCGGCGAAGAGACCCAGTACTTC
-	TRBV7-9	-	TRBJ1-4	CASSDGETATDEKLFF	TGTGCCAGCAGCGACGGGGAGACTGCAACTGATGAAAAACTGTTTTTT
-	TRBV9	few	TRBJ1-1	CASSVLREVTEAFF	TGTGCCAGCAGCGTACTCAGGGAAGTAACAGAAGCTTTCTTT
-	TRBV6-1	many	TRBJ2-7	CASSNSGTYEQYF	TGTGCCAGCAGCAATAGCGGTACCTACGAGCAGTACTTC
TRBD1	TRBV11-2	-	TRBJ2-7	CASSSGGTGGWYEQYF	TGTGCCAGCAGCTCAGGCGGGACAGGGGGATGGTACGAGCAGTACTTC